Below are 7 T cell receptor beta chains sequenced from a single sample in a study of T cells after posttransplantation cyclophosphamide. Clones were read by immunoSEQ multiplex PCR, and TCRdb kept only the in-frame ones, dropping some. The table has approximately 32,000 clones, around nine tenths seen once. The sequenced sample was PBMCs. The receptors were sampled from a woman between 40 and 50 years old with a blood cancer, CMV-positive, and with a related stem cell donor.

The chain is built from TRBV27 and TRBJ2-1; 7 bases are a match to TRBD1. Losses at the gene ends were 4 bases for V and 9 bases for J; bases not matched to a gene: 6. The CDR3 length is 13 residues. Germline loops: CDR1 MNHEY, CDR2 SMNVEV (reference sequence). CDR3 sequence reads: CASSSPTGTEQFF. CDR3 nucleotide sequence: TGTGCCAGCAGTTCCCCGACAGGGACTGAGCAGTTCTTC.

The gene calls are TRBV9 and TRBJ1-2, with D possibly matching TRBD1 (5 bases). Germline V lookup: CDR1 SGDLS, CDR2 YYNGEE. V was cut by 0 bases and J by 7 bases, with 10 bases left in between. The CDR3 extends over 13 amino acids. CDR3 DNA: TGTGCCAGCAGCGTAGTTTCAGGGCTTGGCTACACCTTC. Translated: CASSVVSGLGYTF.

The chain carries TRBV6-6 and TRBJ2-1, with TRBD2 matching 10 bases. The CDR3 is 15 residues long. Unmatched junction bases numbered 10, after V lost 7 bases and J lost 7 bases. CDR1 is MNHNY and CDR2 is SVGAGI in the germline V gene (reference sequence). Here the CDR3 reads CASMRIAGGGNEQFF. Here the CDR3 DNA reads TGTGCCAGCATGAGGATAGCGGGGGGAGGAAATGAGCAGTTCTTC.

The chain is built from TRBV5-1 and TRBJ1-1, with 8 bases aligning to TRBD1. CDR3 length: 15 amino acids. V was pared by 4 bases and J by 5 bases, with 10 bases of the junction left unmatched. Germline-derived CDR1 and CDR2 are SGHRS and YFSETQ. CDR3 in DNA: TGCGCCAGCAGCCAACCCGGACAGGGAAGAACTGAAGCTTTCTTT. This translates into CASSQPGQGRTEAFF.

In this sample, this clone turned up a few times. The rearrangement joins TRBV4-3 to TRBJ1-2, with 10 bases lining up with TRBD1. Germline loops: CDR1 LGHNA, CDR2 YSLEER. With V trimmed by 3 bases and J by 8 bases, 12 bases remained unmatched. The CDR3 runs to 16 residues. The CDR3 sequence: CASSQLDRGLGGGYTF. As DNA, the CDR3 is TGCGCCAGCAGCCAGTTAGACAGGGGGCTTGGCGGCGGCTACACCTTC.

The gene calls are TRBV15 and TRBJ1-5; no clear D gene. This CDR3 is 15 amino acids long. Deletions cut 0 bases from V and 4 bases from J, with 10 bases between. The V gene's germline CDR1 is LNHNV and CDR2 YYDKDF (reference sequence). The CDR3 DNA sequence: TGTGCCACCAGCAGAGATGGAGAAAGGAATCAGCCCCAGCATTTT. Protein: CATSRDGERNQPQHF.

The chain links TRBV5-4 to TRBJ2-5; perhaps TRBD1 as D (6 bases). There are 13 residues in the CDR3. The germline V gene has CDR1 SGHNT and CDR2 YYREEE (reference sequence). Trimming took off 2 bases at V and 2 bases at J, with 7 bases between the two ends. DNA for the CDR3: TGTGCCAGCAGCTTCAGGGGTCAAGAGACCCAGTACTTC. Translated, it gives CASSFRGQETQYF.